These 4 T cell receptor beta chains originate from one sample sequenced in a study of T cells in pancreatic ductal adenocarcinoma (dated by TCRdb to about 2017). Receptor libraries were prepared by the immunoSEQ multiplex PCR assay. Not all clones reach the TCRdb copy of this immuneACCESS table, which keeps in-frame sequences only. Checked studies attribute under half of the gap to unresolved V genes and leave the rest unexplained. The sample records roughly 100,000 clones, 90% to 95% of which are singletons. 2.5% to 3.5% of the sample is in the top ten clones. The selected pancreatic ductal adenocarcinoma patients had received surgery without neoadjuvant therapy. The sequenced sample consisted of PBMCs. These receptors were obtained from a human donor with pancreatic ductal adenocarcinoma.

This chain uses TRBV14 with TRBJ2-1, with 7 bases that match TRBD2. V lost 7 bases, J lost 3 bases, and 9 bases stayed unmatched. Germline V lookup: CDR1 SGHDN, CDR2 FVKESK. The CDR3 contains 15 residues. CDR3 in amino acids: CASTRSGDFYNEQFF. DNA of the CDR3: TGTGCCAGCACCAGAAGCGGGGATTTCTACAATGAGCAGTTCTTC.

This chain uses TRBV6-5 with TRBJ2-7; 9 bases align to TRBD2. The V and J ends lost 4 bases and 0 bases, in that order; junction bases with no gene match: 7. The CDR3 sequence is 16 residues long. The germline CDR1 and CDR2 sequences are MNHEY and SVGAGI. CDR3 residues: CASSFGTSPVSYEQYF. DNA for the CDR3: TGTGCCAGCAGTTTCGGGACTAGCCCAGTCTCCTACGAGCAGTACTTC.

V usage is TRBV18 and J usage is TRBJ2-7; D perhaps matches TRBD1 (5 bases). This CDR3 has 13 residues. Germline V gene data show CDR1 as KGHSH and CDR2 as LQKENI. V was clipped by 3 bases and J by 5 bases, with 11 bases between them. The CDR3 region has the DNA TGTGCCAGCTCACCGACAGAAGCCCACGAGCAGTACTTC. It encodes CASSPTEAHEQYF.

This rearrangement joins TRBV14 to TRBJ2-3; TRBD2 matches at 9 bases. Germline lookup yields CDR1 SGHDN and CDR2 FVKESK. The CDR3 has 18 amino acids. V lost 0 bases to trimming and J lost 0 bases; unmatched junction nucleotides: 7. CDR3 region: CASSQERGREGSTDTQYF. The CDR3 DNA follows: TGTGCCAGCAGCCAAGAACGAGGGCGGGAGGGAAGCACAGATACGCAGTATTTT. Full variable domain (remainder filled in from reference TRBV14 and TRBJ2-3): EAGVTQFPSHSVIEKGQTVTLRCDPISGHDNLYWYRRVMGKEIKFLLHFVKESKQDESGMPNNRFLAERTGGTYSTLKVQPAELEDSGVYFCASSQERGREGSTDTQYFGPGTRLTVL.